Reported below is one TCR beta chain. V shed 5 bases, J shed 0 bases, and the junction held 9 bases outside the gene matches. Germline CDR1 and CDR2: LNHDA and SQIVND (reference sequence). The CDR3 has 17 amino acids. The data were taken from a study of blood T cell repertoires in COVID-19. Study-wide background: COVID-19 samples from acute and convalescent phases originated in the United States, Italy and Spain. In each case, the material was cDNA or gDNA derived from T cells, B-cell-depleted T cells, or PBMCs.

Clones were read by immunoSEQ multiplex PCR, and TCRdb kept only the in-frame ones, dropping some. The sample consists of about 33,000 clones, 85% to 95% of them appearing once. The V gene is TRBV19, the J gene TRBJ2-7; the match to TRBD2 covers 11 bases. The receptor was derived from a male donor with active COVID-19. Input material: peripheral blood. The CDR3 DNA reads TGTGCCAGTAGTGGGGCCATTCTAGCGGGGGGCTCCTACGAGCAGTACTTC. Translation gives CASSGAILAGGSYEQYF. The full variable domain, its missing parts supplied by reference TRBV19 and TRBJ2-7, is DGGITQSPKYLFRKEGQNVTLSCEQNLNHDAMYWYRQDPGQGLRLIYYSQIVNDFQKGDIAEGYSVSREKKESFPLTVTSAQKNPTAFYLCASSGAILAGGSYEQYFGPGTRLTVT.